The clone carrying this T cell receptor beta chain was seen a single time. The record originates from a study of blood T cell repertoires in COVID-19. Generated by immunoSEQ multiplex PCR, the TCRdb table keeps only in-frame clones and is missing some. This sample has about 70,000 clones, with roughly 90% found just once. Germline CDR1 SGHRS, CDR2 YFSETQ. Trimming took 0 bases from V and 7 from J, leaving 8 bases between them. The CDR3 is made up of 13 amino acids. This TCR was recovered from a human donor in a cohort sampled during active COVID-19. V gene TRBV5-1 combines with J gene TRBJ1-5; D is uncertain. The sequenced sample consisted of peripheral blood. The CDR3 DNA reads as TGCGCCAGCAGCTTGGGGGCAGAACAGCCCCAGCATTTT. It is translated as CASSLGAEQPQHF.